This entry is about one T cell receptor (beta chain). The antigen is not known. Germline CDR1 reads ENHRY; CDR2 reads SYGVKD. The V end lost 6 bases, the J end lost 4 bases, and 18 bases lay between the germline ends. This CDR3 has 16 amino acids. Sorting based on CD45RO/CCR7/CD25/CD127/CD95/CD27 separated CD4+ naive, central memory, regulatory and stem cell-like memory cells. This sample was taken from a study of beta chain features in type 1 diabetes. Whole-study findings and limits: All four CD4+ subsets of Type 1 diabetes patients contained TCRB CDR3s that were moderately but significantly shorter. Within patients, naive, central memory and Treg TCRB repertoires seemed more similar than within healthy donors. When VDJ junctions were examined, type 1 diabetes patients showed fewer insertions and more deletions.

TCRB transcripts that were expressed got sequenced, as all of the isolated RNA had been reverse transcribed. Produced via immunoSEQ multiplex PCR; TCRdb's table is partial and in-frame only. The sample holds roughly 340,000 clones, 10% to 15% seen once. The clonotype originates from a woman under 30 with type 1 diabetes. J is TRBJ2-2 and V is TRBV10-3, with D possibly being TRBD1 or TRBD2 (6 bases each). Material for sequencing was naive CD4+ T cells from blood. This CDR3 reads CAIREGHRASTGELFF. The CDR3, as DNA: TGTGCCATCAGGGAGGGGCACAGGGCGAGCACCGGGGAGCTGTTTTTT.